This paragraph covers one T cell receptor (beta chain) sequence. This entry is derived from a study of blood T cell repertoires in COVID-19. This CDR3 is 15 amino acids long. Trimming stripped 5 bases from V and 5 bases from J, with 18 bases between. The germline V gene has CDR1 SGHTA and CDR2 FQGTGA. The authors' processing: Researchers report that nucleated cell counts were estimated from reference gene primer amplification. The repertoire was sequenced with immunoSEQ multiplex PCR; TCRdb's copy has only in-frame clones and lacks some. V, J and clone size derive from that table, while D and trimming were established from the DNA sequence. The sample records fewer than 150,000 clones, 78% being singletons.

The clonotype comes from a man aged 70-80 years with acute or convalescent COVID-19. The chain links TRBV7-3 to TRBJ1-1; no clear D. Sequenced input: peripheral blood. The CDR3 DNA reads TGTGCCAGCAGCACCAAGGCTGGTGGGGAGACTGAAGCTTTCTTT. Its protein is CASSTKAGGETEAFF.